This T cell receptor beta chain is from a study of PD-L1 blockade in urothelial cancer (dated by TCRdb to 2016 to 2017). Notes on the research overall: Therapy was started in about 2014 for all patients, and atezolizumab 1,200 mg was administered intravenously every 3 weeks. In the same patients, whole exome sequencing and RNA sequencing of pretreatment tumors were performed in addition to TCR sequencing. Several patients achieved durable clinical benefit and approximately 19 did not. Pretreatment tumor samples, along with matched peripheral blood collected serially before and after atezolizumab treatment, underwent TCR sequencing. Patients had an ECOG performance status of 0 or 1 and had received between 0 and 3 prior chemotherapy regimens. Twenty-five of 29 patients were males with bladder-origin urothelial cancer, and about 60% of the roughly 30 reported a prior smoking history. A median of roughly 140,000 T cells and 80,000 to 100,000 unique TCRs was obtained from blood samples, and a median clonality of approximately 0.08 was observed. Durable clinical benefit was defined as progression-free survival longer than 6 months, and TCR features were also tested against progression-free and overall survival. The study was an exploratory multi-omic analysis of somatic, immune and clinical correlates of response to PD-L1 blockade with atezolizumab in urothelial cancer. Blood samples were analyzed 3 weeks after the start of treatment (second dose) and 6 weeks after the start of treatment. Around 30 patients had pretreatment blood TCR-seq, about 25 had at least one posttreatment blood collection, and about 25 had tumor TCR-seq.

The germline V gene (reference sequence) specifies LNHDA as CDR1 and SQIVND as CDR2. V is trimmed back by 3 bases and J by 9 bases, and the junction contains 6 bases that no gene match accounts for. Including cysteine and phenylalanine, the CDR3 has 14 amino acids. The DNA shown is the 42-base CDR3, in frame from base 1. Study-wide conclusions, independent of this receptor: Among patients with durable benefit, tumor-associated TCR clones showed greater expansion in peripheral blood 3 weeks after treatment started (n ≈ 20, p = 0.022). A pretreatment peripheral blood TCR clonality below the median was linked to improved progression-free and overall survival. Small sample size (n of about 30) and many exploratory analyses mean the results are intended to be hypothesis-generating.

This clone was counted a few times. Its specific antigen is unknown. The record has no base qualities; no much larger clone is one base away. To estimate absolute template abundance from read counts, synthetic TCR analog templates were spiked into each PCR. The immunoSEQ assay was used to amplify TCRbeta CDR3 regions from genomic DNA with bias-controlled V and J gene primers. Sequencing of rearranged TCRbeta segments was performed at approximately 20X coverage. As for the original processing: Clustering was used to correct sequencing errors, and CDR3s were annotated against IMGT so that V, D and J genes could be assigned. Out-of-frame and stop-codon sequences were excluded, and only productive TCRbeta rearrangements were used in downstream analyses. Clonality was calculated as one minus the Shannon entropy normalized by the log of the number of unique productive sequences. Fisher's exact test with Benjamini-Hochberg correction, at a threshold of adjusted p below 0.01, was used to find clones that differed between time points or between blood and tumor. Sourced from immuneACCESS, this table was stored by TCRdb with only in-frame sequences that have V and J called. A share of the clones is absent; for the studies checked, an unresolved V gene accounts for under half, and the remainder has no known explanation. The D gene and trimming were derived from the DNA, and the V and J assignments and clone size from that table. The table for this sample lists around 22,000 clones; around nine tenths of them were counted only once. The leading ten clones occupy 2.5% to 3.5% of the sample.

The cohort comprised fewer than 35 patients with locally advanced or metastatic urothelial carcinoma treated at Memorial Sloan Kettering on a trial protocol. Peripheral blood mononuclear cells were collected pretreatment and during treatment, with between 1 and 8 total time points per patient. The Qiagen DNeasy Blood extraction kit was used to purify genomic DNA from total PBMCs and tumor samples. Collected pretreatment and during treatment, PBMCs were isolated and stored as previously described. The TCR sequence derives from a man aged 50 to 60 with urothelial cancer. Sequenced here: PBMCs, sampled around atezolizumab (anti-PD-L1) treatment. The rearranged segments are TRBV19 and TRBJ2-1; TRBD1 aligns with 9 central bases. CDR3 loop: CASSMVAGQGEQFF. In nucleotide form, the sequence is TGTGCCAGTAGTATGGTTGCGGGACAGGGTGAGCAGTTCTTC.